These T cell receptor beta chains were read from a single sample in a study of Ad26.COV2.S vaccination and SARS-CoV-2 variants. Sequencing was performed with immunoSEQ multiplex PCR; in TCRdb, only in-frame clones are kept and a portion is missing. The sample includes about 420,000 clones, roughly 90% of them seen just once. The source was peripheral blood, collected in a trial of Ad26.COV2.S vaccine versus placebo. Source of these receptors: a person between 18 and 60 years old who received the Ad26.COV2.S COVID-19 vaccine or a placebo. The CDR3 runs from the conserved cysteine through the conserved F or W. Each record gives: V gene, J gene, D gene, clone size, CDR3 protein, CDR3 DNA. A D gene is named only where the DNA matches it firmly. Rows may omit the clone size; those that give it use once, few, many or a size class.

>TRBV24-1|TRBJ2-3|-|-
CATSDIRGSTDTQYF
TGTGCCACCAGTGATATCAGGGGAAGCACAGATACGCAGTATTTT
>TRBV12-5|TRBJ2-2|-|few
CASGSGNTGELFF
TGTGCTAGTGGTTCCGGGAACACCGGGGAGCTGTTTTTT
>TRBV6-5|TRBJ2-2|TRBD1|-
CASARDRNTGELFF
TGTGCCAGCGCCCGGGACAGAAACACCGGGGAGCTGTTTTTT
>TRBV7-6|TRBJ2-1|TRBD1|-
CASSLMPGGNDEQFF
TGTGCCAGCAGCTTAATGCCAGGGGGTAACGATGAGCAGTTCTTC
>TRBV29-1|TRBJ2-3|-|-
CSASPGGPGRRDTQYF
TGCAGCGCCTCACCTGGGGGGCCGGGGCGTAGAGATACGCAGTATTTT
>TRBV19|TRBJ2-3|-|once
CASSSRDTQYF
TGTGCCAGTAGTTCTAGGGATACGCAGTATTTT
>TRBV2|TRBJ1-6|-|once
CASRGINTRWGSPLHF
TGTGCCAGCAGGGGGATTAACACTCGGTGGGGGTCACCCCTCCACTTT
>TRBV30|TRBJ2-7|-|once
CATRNRERYEQYF
TGTGCCACCCGAAACAGGGAGCGGTACGAGCAGTACTTC
>TRBV5-8|TRBJ1-4|-|-
CASSSGPRSNEKLFF
TGTGCCAGCAGCTCGGGGCCCAGATCGAATGAAAAACTGTTTTTT
>TRBV16|TRBJ2-6|-|once
CASSRTSSGANVLTF
TGTGCCAGCAGCCGCACCTCTAGTGGGGCCAACGTCCTGACTTTC
>TRBV7-2|TRBJ1-2|-|-
CASQPVEDGYTF
TGTGCCAGCCAGCCCGTTGAGGATGGCTACACCTTC
>TRBV19|TRBJ1-5|-|-
CASTSGRSSQPQHF
TGTGCCAGTACCTCAGGAAGGTCGAGTCAGCCCCAGCATTTT
>TRBV28|TRBJ1-3|-|-
CASSPPGPRSGNTIYF
TGTGCCAGCAGTCCACCGGGACCGCGCTCTGGAAACACCATATATTTT
>TRBV19|TRBJ1-4|-|-
CASSFGQRATNEKLFF
TGTGCCAGTAGTTTCGGACAGAGAGCAACTAATGAAAAACTGTTTTTT
>TRBV6-1|TRBJ2-3|-|-
CASSEGYSTDTQYF
TGTGCCAGCAGTGAGGGGTACAGCACAGATACGCAGTATTTT
>TRBV3-1/TRBV3-2|TRBJ1-1|-|-
CASSQIRAGMNTEAFF
TGTGCCAGCAGCCAGATTCGCGCGGGCATGAACACTGAAGCTTTCTTT
>TRBV29-1|TRBJ1-4|-|-
CSAKSGTNEKLFF
TGCAGCGCAAAAAGTGGGACTAATGAAAAACTGTTTTTT
>TRBV28|TRBJ2-7|TRBD1|-
CASTPRTGDEQYF
TGTGCCAGCACCCCTAGGACAGGAGACGAGCAGTACTTC
>TRBV19|TRBJ2-2|TRBD2|-
CASSIESPSGGPGELFF
TGTGCCAGTAGTATAGAATCGCCTAGCGGGGGGCCCGGGGAGCTGTTTTTT
>TRBV10-1|TRBJ2-5|-|-
CASSESGFETQYF
TGCGCCAGCAGTGAGTCAGGGTTTGAGACCCAGTACTTC
>TRBV5-4|TRBJ2-7|TRBD1|-
CASSSGTGLGEQYF
TGTGCCAGCAGCTCCGGGACAGGGTTGGGCGAGCAGTACTTC
>TRBV28|TRBJ2-2|TRBD1|-
CASRARDRGRTGELFF
TGTGCCAGTAGAGCTCGGGACAGGGGACGCACCGGGGAGCTGTTTTTT
>TRBV5-8|TRBJ2-1|TRBD1|-
CASSLGQGAITESNEQFF
TGTGCCAGCAGCTTGGGACAGGGGGCAATAACGGAGAGCAATGAGCAGTTCTTC
>TRBV10-3|TRBJ1-2|-|-
CAISESKEGGYGYTF
TGTGCCATCAGTGAGTCGAAAGAGGGTGGCTATGGCTACACCTTC
>TRBV7-9|TRBJ2-3|TRBD1|-
CASSSRDRGGPDTQYF
TGTGCCAGCAGCTCCCGGGACAGGGGAGGTCCAGATACGCAGTATTTT
>TRBV7-8|TRBJ2-1|TRBD2|-
CASSLFGGSSYNEQFF
TGTGCCAGCAGCTTATTTGGCGGGAGCTCCTACAATGAGCAGTTCTTC
>TRBV5-6|TRBJ2-5|-|-
CASSLGPIQETQYF
TGTGCCAGCAGCTTAGGACCTATCCAAGAGACCCAGTACTTC
>TRBV9|TRBJ1-6|-|-
CASSEADHSPLHF
TGTGCCAGCAGCGAAGCTGACCATTCACCCCTCCACTTT
>TRBV2|TRBJ1-4|-|-
CASRLDTGPDEKLFF
TGTGCCAGCCGGTTGGACACCGGGCCTGATGAAAAACTGTTTTTT
>TRBV14|TRBJ2-7|-|once
CASSQFKTGEQYF
TGTGCCAGCAGCCAGTTTAAAACGGGCGAGCAGTACTTC
>TRBV11-1|TRBJ2-7|TRBD2|-
CASSLSGVQEQYF
TGTGCCAGCAGCTTAAGCGGGGTGCAAGAGCAGTACTTC
>TRBV7-2|TRBJ2-3|-|-
CASSLYQGGRTDTQYF
TGTGCCAGCAGCTTATATCAGGGGGGGCGCACAGATACGCAGTATTTT
>TRBV6-1|TRBJ1-1|-|-
CASSEAGMNTEAFF
TGTGCCAGCAGTGAGGCGGGTATGAACACTGAAGCTTTCTTT
>TRBV5-1|TRBJ2-7|-|-
CASTGDYEQYF
TGCGCCAGCACAGGCGACTACGAGCAGTACTTC
>TRBV28|TRBJ2-5|TRBD1|-
CASSFAGGVETQYF
TGTGCCAGCAGTTTCGCAGGGGGAGTAGAGACCCAGTACTTC
>TRBV5-1|TRBJ1-5|-|once
CASSLGGARQPQHF
TGCGCCAGCAGCTTGGGGGGGGCAAGACAGCCCCAGCATTTT
>TRBV4-1|TRBJ2-1|TRBD2|-
CASSPPRGGTADEQFF
TGCGCCAGCAGCCCTCCCCGCGGGGGAACCGCAGATGAGCAGTTCTTC
>TRBV7-6|TRBJ2-3|-|once
CASSLADEGSDTQYF
TGTGCCAGCAGCTTAGCTGACGAGGGGTCCGATACGCAGTATTTT
>TRBV4-2|TRBJ2-3|TRBD2|-
CASSQEERLAGLHTQYF
TGTGCCAGCAGCCAAGAAGAGAGACTAGCGGGGTTGCATACGCAGTATTTT
>TRBV3-1/TRBV3-2|TRBJ1-4|-|-
CASSQRRQPWTATNEKLFF
TGTGCCAGCAGCCAACGACGGCAGCCATGGACTGCAACTAATGAAAAACTGTTTTTT
>TRBV7-9|TRBJ2-3|-|-
CASSLGWDAINRGDTQYF
TGTGCCAGCAGCTTAGGTTGGGACGCTATCAATAGGGGAGATACGCAGTATTTT
>TRBV27|TRBJ1-5|TRBD1|-
CASSLSGQGWISPQHF
TGTGCCAGCAGTTTATCCGGACAGGGTTGGATATCGCCCCAGCATTTT
>TRBV2|TRBJ1-2|-|few
CASSASGNEYGYTF
TGTGCCAGCAGTGCGTCGGGTAACGAATATGGCTACACCTTC
>TRBV5-1|TRBJ1-3|-|-
CASTFVPSTAESGNTIYF
TGCGCCAGTACCTTTGTGCCCTCGACGGCGGAGTCTGGAAACACCATATATTTT
>TRBV6-2/TRBV6-3|TRBJ2-7|-|-
CASSYLDHYEQYF
TGTGCCAGCAGTTACTTGGACCACTACGAGCAGTACTTC
>TRBV5-6|TRBJ1-3|-|-
CASWGQTFSGNTIYF
TGTGCCAGCTGGGGACAAACGTTCTCTGGAAACACCATATATTTT
>TRBV7-6|TRBJ2-6|-|-
CASSLGTGSGANVLTF
TGTGCCAGCAGCTTAGGTACAGGCTCTGGGGCCAACGTCCTGACTTTC
>TRBV12-5|TRBJ2-5|TRBD1|-
CASAKDRVALEDQETQYF
TGTGCTAGTGCCAAGGACAGGGTTGCTCTGGAGGACCAAGAGACCCAGTACTTC
>TRBV27|TRBJ1-2|-|-
CASSTRSRTATNYGYTF
TGTGCCAGCAGTACACGATCCCGGACAGCGACCAACTATGGCTACACCTTC
>TRBV19|TRBJ2-1|TRBD2|-
CASSGSGGVFYEQFF
TGTGCCAGTAGTGGGAGCGGGGGGGTGTTTTATGAGCAGTTCTTC
>TRBV5-3|TRBJ2-7|-|-
CARSLAGAFYEQYF
TGTGCCAGAAGCTTGGCAGGAGCTTTCTACGAGCAGTACTTC
>TRBV2|TRBJ2-1|TRBD2|-
CASSEARLAGGLNEQFF
TGTGCCAGCAGTGAAGCGAGGCTAGCGGGGGGGCTCAATGAGCAGTTCTTC
>TRBV4-1|TRBJ1-5|-|once
CASSQISGSNQPQHF
TGCGCCAGCAGCCAAATCTCCGGTAGCAATCAGCCCCAGCATTTT
>TRBV18|TRBJ1-3|-|few
CASSPDRSSGNTIYF
TGTGCCAGCTCACCCGACAGGAGCTCTGGAAACACCATATATTTT